Described below is a single T cell receptor (beta chain) sequence and its context. What it binds is not known. Assay used: immunoSEQ multiplex PCR; TCRdb lists only in-frame clones, some missing. Of approximately 80,000 clones listed, around 90% are singletons. This sample was included in a study of T cell responses to AZD1222 COVID-19 vaccine. General study results and limits: With two AZD1222 doses given, Spike-specific TCR breadth and depth both rose. Seropositive status at baseline applied to only 6 or 7 AZD1222 recipients.

Germline-derived CDR1 and CDR2 are SGHDT and YYEEEE. Trimming removed 4 bases at V and 2 bases at J, with 13 bases between. This CDR3 contains 14 residues. The sequences come from peripheral blood, collected 28 days after the second AZD1222 dose. This chain joins TRBV5-6 and TRBJ2-7; D gene ambiguous. The receptor was isolated from an adult who received the AZD1222 COVID-19 vaccine. The CDR3 nucleotides are TGTGCCAGCAGCGGGCAGGTTGACCCCTACGAGCAGTACTTC. Protein: CASSGQVDPYEQYF.